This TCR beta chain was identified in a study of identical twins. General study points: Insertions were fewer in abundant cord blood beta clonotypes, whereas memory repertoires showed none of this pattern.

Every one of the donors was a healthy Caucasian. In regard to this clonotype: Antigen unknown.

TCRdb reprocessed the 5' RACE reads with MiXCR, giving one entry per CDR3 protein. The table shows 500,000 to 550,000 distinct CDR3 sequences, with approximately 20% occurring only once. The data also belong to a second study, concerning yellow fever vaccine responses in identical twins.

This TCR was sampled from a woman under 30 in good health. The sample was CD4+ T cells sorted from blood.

The CDR3 DNA reads as TGCAGTGCAGCCGGCCTCTTGGAGCAGTACTTC. It is translated as CSAAGLLEQYF. The chain combines TRBV20-1 with TRBJ2-7; no firm D call. Trimming cost V 6 bases and J 7 bases, with 13 bases left between them. The CDR3 runs to 11 residues. CDR1 DFQATT and CDR2 SNEGSKA come from the germline V gene (reference sequence).